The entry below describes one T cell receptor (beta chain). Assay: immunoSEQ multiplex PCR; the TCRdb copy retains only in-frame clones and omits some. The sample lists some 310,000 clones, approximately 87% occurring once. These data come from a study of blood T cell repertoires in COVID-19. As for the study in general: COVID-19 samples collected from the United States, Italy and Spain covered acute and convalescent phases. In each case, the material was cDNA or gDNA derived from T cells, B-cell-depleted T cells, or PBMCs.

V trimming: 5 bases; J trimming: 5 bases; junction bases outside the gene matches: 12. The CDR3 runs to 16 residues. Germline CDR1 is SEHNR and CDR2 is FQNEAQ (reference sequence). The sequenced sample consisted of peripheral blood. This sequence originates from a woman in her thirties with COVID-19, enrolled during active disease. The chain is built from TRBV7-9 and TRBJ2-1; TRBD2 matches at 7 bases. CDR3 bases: TGTGCCAGCAGCCCTCTAGCGGCAGGAGCGGACAATGAGCAGTTCTTC. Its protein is CASSPLAAGADNEQFF.